Each of the 32 T cell receptor beta chains below was sequenced from the same sample in a study of T cells in narcolepsy. Using immunoSEQ multiplex PCR, the repertoire was profiled, and TCRdb retains in-frame clones only, with some absent. The sample shows about 32,000 clones, around four fifths of them seen only once. Sequencing was performed on memory (CD45RA-) CD4+ T cells from blood. These receptors were taken from a human donor in good health.

The chain employs TRBV19 and TRBJ1-4; the D gene is possibly TRBD1 (5 bases). In germline, CDR1 is LNHDA, CDR2 SQIVND (reference sequence). CDR3 length: 15 residues. V lost 3 bases to trimming and J lost 1 base, with 9 bases between them. The CDR3 nucleotides read TGTGCCAGTAGTATGAATAGGGGAACTAATGAAAAACTGTTTTTT. This encodes CASSMNRGTNEKLFF.

The chain links TRBV19 to TRBJ2-7; the D is unclear. V was clipped by 7 bases and J by 4 bases, with 11 bases between them. Germline V gene lookup returns CDR1 LNHDA and CDR2 SQIVND (reference sequence). The CDR3 sequence is 12 residues long. The CDR3 bases are TGTGCCAGTACCCGAAAGGGATACGAGCAGTACGTC. This sequence encodes CASTRKGYEQYV.

V gene TRBV5-8 combines with J gene TRBJ1-6; 8 bases align to TRBD1. The germline CDR1 and CDR2 sequences are SGHTS and YDEGEE. CDR3 length: 14 residues. V was pared by 3 bases and J by 9 bases, with 5 bases of the junction left unmatched. The CDR3 protein is CASSSGQGSSPLHF. Here the CDR3 DNA reads TGTGCCAGCAGCTCAGGACAGGGCAGTTCACCCCTCCACTTT.

V gene TRBV6-5 combines with J gene TRBJ2-3; 8 nucleotides agree with TRBD2. V was pared by 4 bases and J by 2 bases, with 8 bases of the junction left unmatched. The CDR3 consists of 16 residues. Germline V gene data show CDR1 as MNHEY and CDR2 as SVGAGI. In DNA, the CDR3 is TGTGCCAGCAGTTCCTTTACGGGGGGGCCCACAGATACGCAGTATTTT. Encoded protein: CASSSFTGGPTDTQYF.

The chain joins TRBV5-6 to TRBJ2-3; D uncertain. Germline V gene sequence: CDR1 SGHDT, CDR2 YYEEEE. The CDR3 extends over 11 amino acids. V lost 1 base to trimming and J lost 6 bases, with 3 bases between them. CDR3 bases: TGTGCCAGCAGCTTGACGGATACGCAGTATTTT. Its protein product is CASSLTDTQYF.

The genes are TRBV5-5 and TRBJ2-1; 8 nucleotides line up with TRBD1. V shed 1 base and J 2 bases; nucleotides not matched to a gene: 14. The CDR3 contains 19 residues. Germline loops: CDR1 SGHKS, CDR2 YYEKEE (reference sequence). CDR3 DNA sequence: TGTGCCAGCAGCTTGTTAGGACAGGGCAATTTCGTCGCCTACAATGAGCAGTTCTTC. Amino acids: CASSLLGQGNFVAYNEQFF.

This clone was counted only a few times. The chain carries TRBV6-6 and TRBJ2-7; D gene unclear. Germline CDR1 MNHNY, CDR2 SVGAGI (reference sequence). The CDR3 is made up of 15 amino acids. V lost 0 bases and J 2 bases, leaving 11 bases between the germline ends. Here the CDR3 DNA reads TGTGCCAGCAGTTACTCGGGGTCAGGCCCCTACGAGCAGTACGTC. Encoded protein: CASSYSGSGPYEQYV.

The V and J genes are TRBV5-1 and TRBJ1-2; D unclear. The CDR3 has 10 residues. Per the germline V gene, CDR1 is SGHRS and CDR2 is YFSETQ. V was cut by 7 bases and J by 8 bases, with 9 bases left in between. The CDR3 loop is CASQVGGYTF. The DNA for the CDR3 is TGCGCCAGCCAGGTGGGGGGCTACACCTTC.

This clone was recorded once. The CDR3 nucleotides read TGCAGCGTTCTCCCCCACGGTACTCGGGACACTGAAGCTTTCTTT. This translates into CSVLPHGTRDTEAFF. The chain is built from TRBV29-1 and TRBJ1-1; no clear D gene. V lost 5 bases and J lost 3, with 19 bases in between. This CDR3 contains 15 residues. Germline CDR1 SQVTM, CDR2 ANQGSEA. Full variable domain (missing parts from reference TRBV29-1 and TRBJ1-1): SAVISQKPSRDICQRGTSLTIQCQVDSQVTMMFWYRQQPGQSLTLIATANQGSEATYESGFVIDKFPISRPNLTFSTLTVSNMSPEDSSIYLCSVLPHGTRDTEAFFGQGTRLTVV.

In DNA form, the CDR3 reads TGTGCCAGCAGTGGAGGGGCCCAAGAGACCCAGTACTTC. It encodes CASSGGAQETQYF. The V gene is TRBV6-1, the J gene TRBJ2-5; TRBD1 or TRBD2 may be the D gene (5 bases each). Trimming took 4 bases from V and 1 from J, leaving 7 bases between them. CDR3 length: 13 residues. Germline-derived CDR1 and CDR2 are MNHNS and SASEGT.

V usage is TRBV7-8 and J usage is TRBJ1-4; 9 bases fit TRBD1. With 2 bases clipped from V and 7 bases from J, the junction kept 5 bases outside the gene matches. The CDR3 totals 15 residues. CDR1 and CDR2 from the germline V gene are SGHVS and FQNEAQ. This CDR3 is CASSLRDRAFEKLFF. CDR3 DNA: TGTGCCAGCAGCTTAAGGGACAGGGCATTTGAAAAACTGTTTTTT.

This clone was seen once. This chain connects TRBV28 to TRBJ1-4; maybe TRBD1 (5 bases). The CDR3 loop spans 11 amino acids. Germline V gene lookup returns CDR1 MDHEN and CDR2 SYDVKM. V gave up 5 bases and J gave up 12 bases, with 10 bases separating them. CDR3 in DNA: TGTGCCAGCAGTCTCCGCAGGGAACTGTTTTTT. This translates into CASSLRRELFF.

The V and J genes are TRBV11-2 and TRBJ2-1; the D is unclear. Trimming pared 1 base from V and 0 bases from J, leaving 10 bases between. Germline values: CDR1 SGHAT, CDR2 FQNNGV. The CDR3 runs to 16 residues. The CDR3 here is CASSLVAGGSYNEQFF. The CDR3 region has the DNA TGTGCCAGCAGCTTAGTTGCAGGCGGCTCCTACAATGAGCAGTTCTTC.

The rearrangement links TRBV7-9 to TRBJ1-1; D gene ambiguous. The CDR3 consists of 14 residues. From germline, CDR1 is SEHNR and CDR2 FQNEAQ (reference sequence). V lost 2 bases to trimming and J lost 3 bases, with 10 bases between them. For the CDR3, the DNA is TGTGCCAGCAGCTTATCCCAGAGGGACACTGAAGCTTTCTTT. It yields the protein CASSLSQRDTEAFF.

The chain employs TRBV7-2 and TRBJ2-5; possibly TRBD1 for D (6 bases). The CDR3 has 14 amino acids. The ends were cut back, 1 base at V and 5 bases at J, with 11 bases in the middle. Germline CDR1 reads SGHTA; CDR2 reads FQGNSA. CDR3 in amino acids: CASSLVRGRETQYF. DNA of the CDR3: TGTGCCAGCAGCTTAGTCAGGGGCCGGGAGACCCAGTACTTC.

The CDR3 bases are TGTGCCAGCACCTGGGGACAGGGCGGTAACACTGAAGCTTTCTTT. Translated: CASTWGQGGNTEAFF. The gene calls are TRBV2 and TRBJ1-1; 9 bases align to TRBD1. The J segment lost 2 bases and the V segment lost 7 bases, leaving 8 bases of the junction unmatched. The CDR3 contains 15 residues. The germline V gene has CDR1 SNHLY and CDR2 FYNNEI.

Only one count was recorded for this clone. The rearrangement uses TRBV5-4 and TRBJ1-2; D ambiguous. The V end lost 0 bases, the J end lost 4 bases, and 10 bases lay between the germline ends. CDR3 size: 14 residues. Germline-derived CDR1 and CDR2 are SGHNT and YYREEE (reference sequence). CDR3 sequence reads: CASSLEAAIYGYTF. CDR3 coding DNA: TGTGCCAGCAGCTTGGAGGCAGCGATCTATGGCTACACCTTC.

V and J are TRBV7-2 and TRBJ2-5; D is uncertain. Between the trimmed V and J ends, which lost 5 bases and 5 bases, there was a span of 15 bases. The CDR3 extends over 14 amino acids. Germline assignment: CDR1 SGHTA and CDR2 FQGNSA. CDR3 bases: TGTGCCAGCAGCCAGACCCCACGGTGGGAGACCCAGTACTTC. Translating it yields CASSQTPRWETQYF.

J is TRBJ1-6 and V is TRBV27, with a weak D call TRBD1 (5 bases). This CDR3 is built from 16 residues. V was clipped by 7 bases and J by 8 bases, with 21 bases between them. Germline CDR1 is MNHEY and CDR2 is SMNVEV (reference sequence). The DNA of the CDR3 is TGTGCCAGCACCGTTCGGGGGGTGAATTTTGATTCACCCCTCCACTTT. Amino acid sequence: CASTVRGVNFDSPLHF.

The gene calls are TRBV7-2 and TRBJ2-7; TRBD2 might be the D (6 bases). The germline V and J ends were trimmed by 2 bases and 7 bases, with 24 bases remaining between them. Germline CDR1 is SGHTA and CDR2 is FQGNSA. The CDR3 has 17 amino acids. The CDR3 DNA follows: TGTGCCAGCAGCTTAACGTCATTAGTACGCCCCGGGAGAGAGCAGTACTTC. Translation gives CASSLTSLVRPGREQYF. Looking up the rest from reference TRBV7-2 and TRBJ2-7 gives the full variable domain: GAGVSQSPSNKVTEKGKDVELRCDPISGHTALYWYRQSLGQGLEFLIYFQGNSAPDKSGLPSDRFSAERTGGSVSTLTIQRTQQEDSAVYLCASSLTSLVRPGREQYFGPGTRLTVT.

The chain employs TRBV6-5 and TRBJ1-1; D gene ambiguous. V was shortened by 6 bases and J by 0 bases, with 14 bases between the two germline ends. The CDR3 extends over 15 amino acids. Germline lookup yields CDR1 MNHEY and CDR2 SVGAGI. CDR3 nucleotide sequence: TGTGCCAGCAGGACCACAGCGAACATGAACACTGAAGCTTTCTTT. Its translation: CASRTTANMNTEAFF.

This clone was counted a single time. The V gene is TRBV10-2, the J gene TRBJ1-4, with TRBD1 matching 10 bases. Germline values: CDR1 WSHSY, CDR2 SAAADI. The CDR3 spans 18 residues. J was trimmed by 3 bases and V by 10 bases; bases with no gene match: 17. CDR3 coding DNA: TGCGCCACCCGTCCCCTTTGGGGGGACAGGGGATCTAATGAAAAACTGTTTTTT. Encoded protein: CATRPLWGDRGSNEKLFF.

This clone turned up a few times. This sequence joins TRBV5-1 and TRBJ1-6; 7 bases are a match to TRBD1. The CDR3 has 15 amino acids. CDR1 and CDR2 (germline): SGHRS, YFSETQ. With 1 base clipped from V and 6 bases from J, the junction kept 4 bases outside the gene matches. CDR3 sequence: CASSLTGEGNSPLHF. The CDR3 DNA is TGCGCCAGCAGCTTGACAGGGGAGGGTAATTCACCCCTCCACTTT.

The chain uses TRBV5-1 and TRBJ1-2; D is unclear. Germline CDR1 reads SGHRS; CDR2 reads YFSETQ. This CDR3 has 12 amino acids. V was cut by 0 bases and J by 9 bases, with 9 bases left in between. The CDR3 DNA is TGCGCCAGCAGCTTGGGGCATGTTAGCTACACCTTC. As protein: CASSLGHVSYTF.

For the CDR3, the DNA is TGTGCCAGCAGCCAAGGGCGGGTAGCCGTTGGCTACACCTTC. It translates to CASSQGRVAVGYTF. V gene TRBV14 combines with J gene TRBJ1-2; D gene ambiguous. Germline values: CDR1 SGHDN, CDR2 FVKESK. The V and J ends lost 1 base and 7 bases respectively, with 13 bases between them. This CDR3 is built from 14 residues.

The chain links TRBV6-4 to TRBJ1-2; D is unresolved. V dropped 2 bases and J dropped 7 bases, with 5 bases sitting between them. The CDR3 spans 11 residues. CDR1 is MRHNA and CDR2 is SNTAGT in the germline V gene. The CDR3 loop reads CASSDRAGYTF. In nucleotides, the CDR3 is TGTGCCAGCAGTGACAGGGCTGGCTACACCTTC.

A single count supports this clone. J is TRBJ1-2 and V is TRBV19; no reliable D call. Germline-derived CDR1 and CDR2 are LNHDA and SQIVND (reference sequence). The CDR3 covers 14 residues. Trimming took off 2 bases at V and 1 base at J, with 8 bases between the two ends. The CDR3 sequence is CASSILTFNYGYTF. In nucleotides, the CDR3 is TGTGCCAGTAGTATATTGACTTTTAACTATGGCTACACCTTC. Full variable domain (rest looked up from reference TRBV19 and TRBJ1-2): DGGITQSPKYLFRKEGQNVTLSCEQNLNHDAMYWYRQDPGQGLRLIYYSQIVNDFQKGDIAEGYSVSREKKESFPLTVTSAQKNPTAFYLCASSILTFNYGYTFGSGTRLTVV.

The chain joins TRBV7-8 to TRBJ1-2; D gene uncertain. This CDR3 comprises 17 residues. From germline, CDR1 is SGHVS and CDR2 FQNEAQ. Deletions cut 2 bases from V and 0 bases from J, with 16 bases between. As DNA, the CDR3 is TGTGCCAGCAGCTTATCGGCCAGCTTCCTAGCTAACTATGGCTACACCTTC. Protein product: CASSLSASFLANYGYTF.

The chain is built from TRBV7-2 and TRBJ2-5, with TRBD2 matching 14 bases. Trimming removed 3 bases from V and 3 bases from J; junction bases left unmatched: 0. The length of the CDR3 is 15 residues. The germline V gene encodes CDR1 SGHTA and CDR2 FQGNSA. The CDR3 sequence: CASSLGLAGEETQYF. CDR3 sequence (DNA): TGTGCCAGCAGCTTGGGACTAGCGGGGGAAGAGACCCAGTACTTC.

The V gene is TRBV28, the J gene TRBJ1-4; D is uncertain. This CDR3 region has 11 residues. The germline gives CDR1 MDHEN, CDR2 SYDVKM. Trimming cost V 3 bases and J 11 bases, with 7 bases left between them. The DNA of the CDR3 is TGTGCCAGCAGTTTCGCTAAGAAACTGTTTTTT. As protein: CASSFAKKLFF.

The V call is TRBV19, the J call TRBJ1-1; possibly TRBD1 for D (5 bases). The CDR3 contains 16 residues. V lost 6 bases and J lost 2, with 19 bases in between. Per the germline V gene, CDR1 is LNHDA and CDR2 is SQIVND (reference sequence). The CDR3 here is CASRKPSGANNTEAFF. In DNA, the CDR3 is TGTGCCAGTAGAAAACCCTCCGGGGCCAATAACACTGAAGCTTTCTTT.

This chain connects TRBV28 to TRBJ2-6; 9 nucleotides line up with TRBD1. CDR1 is MDHEN, CDR2 SYDVKM, per germline. The length of the CDR3 is 18 residues. Trimming took 8 bases from V and 4 from J; bases not matched to a gene: 15. The CDR3 region has the DNA TGTGCCAGCGCCCCAGGGACAGGGTCGGTTCCCGGGGCCAACGTCCTGACTTTC. Translating it yields CASAPGTGSVPGANVLTF.